This T cell receptor beta chain is drawn from a study of blood T cell repertoires in COVID-19. Study information: The analysed material was cDNA or gDNA that came from T cells, B-cell-depleted T cells, or PBMCs.

Original data processing: It was from reference gene primer amplification that nucleated cell counts were estimated. Clones were sequenced by immunoSEQ multiplex PCR, and TCRdb holds only the in-frame ones, with some missing. The DNA gave D and trimming, while V, J and clone size come from that table. The data hold roughly 400,000 clones, with about 90% observed a single time. The germline V gene has CDR1 LGHDT and CDR2 YNNKEL (reference sequence). The CDR3 sequence is 16 residues long. Deletions cut 3 bases from V and 5 bases from J, with 19 bases between. Those who participated ranged in age from about 18 to 89 years and resided in around 22 US areas. Two negative PCRs, clearance, or symptom resolution had been documented for recovered Cohort 3 donors.

The sample taken for sequencing was PBMCs or T cells enriched from blood (not recorded which). The receptor was derived from a man younger than 35 who had recovered from COVID-19. The V and J genes are TRBV3-1 (or the pseudogene TRBV3-2) and TRBJ1-1; weak D call: TRBD1 (6 bases). The CDR3 region is CASSHRGTTRFTEAFF. CDR3 DNA: TGTGCCAGCAGCCATAGAGGGACAACCCGTTTTACTGAAGCTTTCTTT.